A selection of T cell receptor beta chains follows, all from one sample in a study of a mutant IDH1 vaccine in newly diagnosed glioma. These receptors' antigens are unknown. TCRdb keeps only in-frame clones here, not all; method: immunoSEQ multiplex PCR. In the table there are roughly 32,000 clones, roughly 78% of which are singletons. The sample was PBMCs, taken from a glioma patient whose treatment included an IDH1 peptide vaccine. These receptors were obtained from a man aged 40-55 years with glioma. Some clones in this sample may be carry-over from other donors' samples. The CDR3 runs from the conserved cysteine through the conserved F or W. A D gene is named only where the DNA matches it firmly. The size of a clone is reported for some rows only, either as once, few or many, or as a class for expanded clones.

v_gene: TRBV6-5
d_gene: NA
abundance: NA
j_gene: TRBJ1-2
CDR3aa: CASSYTGDYGYTF
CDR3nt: TGTGCCAGCAGTTACACGGGGGACTATGGCTACACCTTC

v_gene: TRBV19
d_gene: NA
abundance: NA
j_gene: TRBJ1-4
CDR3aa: CASTPRGDNEKLFF
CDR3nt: TGTGCCAGTACCCCGCGGGGGGATAATGAAAAACTGTTTTTT

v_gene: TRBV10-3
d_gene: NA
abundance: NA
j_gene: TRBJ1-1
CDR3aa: CAITGRGHTEAFF
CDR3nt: TGTGCCATCACGGGCAGGGGACATACTGAAGCTTTCTTT

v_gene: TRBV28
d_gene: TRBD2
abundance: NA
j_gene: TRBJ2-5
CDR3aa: CASSFHTSGSSTQYF
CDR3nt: TGTGCCAGCAGTTTCCATACTAGCGGGTCTTCGACCCAGTACTTC

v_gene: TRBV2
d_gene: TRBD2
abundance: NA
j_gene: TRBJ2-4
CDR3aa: CASVRGESKNIQYF
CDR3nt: TGTGCCAGCGTCCGGGGGGAGAGCAAAAACATTCAGTACTTC

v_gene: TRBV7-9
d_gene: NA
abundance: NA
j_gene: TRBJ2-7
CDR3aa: CASSLSSNYEQYF
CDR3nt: TGTGCCAGCAGCTTAAGTTCCAACTACGAGCAGTACTTC

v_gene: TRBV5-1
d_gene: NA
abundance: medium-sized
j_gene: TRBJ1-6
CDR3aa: CASRPPGTTRSPLHF
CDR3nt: TGCGCCAGCAGGCCCCCGGGAACAACCCGATCACCCCTCCACTTT

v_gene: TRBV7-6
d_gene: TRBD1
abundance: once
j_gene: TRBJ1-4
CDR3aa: CASSLVGTGRGKLFF
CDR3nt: TGTGCCAGCAGCTTAGTAGGGACAGGGCGGGGGAAACTGTTTTTT

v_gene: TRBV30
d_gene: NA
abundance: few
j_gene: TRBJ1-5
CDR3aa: CAWAYSNQPQHF
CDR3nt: TGTGCCTGGGCCTATAGCAATCAGCCCCAGCATTTT

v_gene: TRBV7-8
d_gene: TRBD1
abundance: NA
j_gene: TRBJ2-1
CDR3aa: CASSFLVGQGLRNEQFF
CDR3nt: TGTGCCAGCAGCTTCTTGGTCGGACAGGGTCTTCGGAATGAGCAGTTCTTC

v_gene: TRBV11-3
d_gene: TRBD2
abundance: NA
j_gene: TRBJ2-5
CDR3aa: CASSSRDYQETQYF
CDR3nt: TGTGCCAGCAGCTCCCGGGACTATCAAGAGACCCAGTACTTC

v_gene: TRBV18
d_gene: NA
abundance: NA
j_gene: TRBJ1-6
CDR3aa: CASSPQGDNSPLHF
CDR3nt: TGTGCCAGCTCACCACAGGGTGATAATTCACCCCTCCACTTT

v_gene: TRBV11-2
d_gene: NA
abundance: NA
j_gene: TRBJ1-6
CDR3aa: CASSLINSPLHF
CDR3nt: TGTGCCAGCAGCTTAATTAATTCACCCCTCCACTTT

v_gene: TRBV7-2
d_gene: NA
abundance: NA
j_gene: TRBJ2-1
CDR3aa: CASSLVTREQFF
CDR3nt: TGTGCCAGCAGCTTAGTCACGCGGGAGCAGTTCTTC

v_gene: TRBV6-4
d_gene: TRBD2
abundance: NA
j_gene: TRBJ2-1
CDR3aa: CASSDGLAGGLNEQFF
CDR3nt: TGTGCCAGCAGTGACGGACTAGCGGGGGGGCTGAATGAGCAGTTCTTC

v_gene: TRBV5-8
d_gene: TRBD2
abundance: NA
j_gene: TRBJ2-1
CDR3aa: CASSPRGSGGALGEQFF
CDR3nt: TGTGCCAGCAGCCCTAGAGGTAGCGGGGGGGCCCTCGGTGAGCAGTTCTTC